Included here is one T cell receptor beta chain sequence, with context. Its target is not known. The TCRbeta library was prepared with unique molecular identifiers. In TCRdb, the PCR reads were re-called with MiXCR into one record per CDR3 protein. The top ten hold around 27% of the sample, which has tens of thousands of distinct CDR3 sequences, about 6% seen once. The sample belongs to a study of T-cell reconstitution after alpha-beta-depleted transplantation in children. Broader study findings: Expanded graft clones, several hundred of them, were reportedly the source of alpha-beta T cells about two months after transplant. One year post-transplant, T-cell counts and diversity were largely derived from T cells produced anew. TCRbeta diversity was high at day 60 in some patients (a result of surviving recipient T cells and thymic progenitors).

This CDR3 comprises 12 residues. The V end was cut by 2 bases, the J end by 7 bases, with 9 bases between. The germline V gene has CDR1 MNHEY and CDR2 SMNVEV (reference sequence). The source was peripheral blood, collected 60 days after TCRalphabeta/CD19-depleted stem cell transplant. The TCR sequence derives from a child under two years old who had a stem cell transplant for acute myeloid leukemia, so the T cells may come from the graft donor. J is TRBJ2-7 and V is TRBV27, with TRBD2 as a possible D gene (5 bases). The CDR3 reads CASSLLAGEQYF. In DNA form, the CDR3 reads TGTGCCAGCAGTTTACTAGCTGGAGAGCAGTACTTC.